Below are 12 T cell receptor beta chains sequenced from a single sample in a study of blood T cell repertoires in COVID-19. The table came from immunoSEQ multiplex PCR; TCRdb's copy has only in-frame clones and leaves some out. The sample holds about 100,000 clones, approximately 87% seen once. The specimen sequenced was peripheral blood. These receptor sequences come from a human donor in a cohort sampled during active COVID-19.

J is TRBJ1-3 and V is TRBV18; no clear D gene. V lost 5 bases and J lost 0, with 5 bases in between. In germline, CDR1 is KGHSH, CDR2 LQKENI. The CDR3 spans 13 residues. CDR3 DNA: TGTGCCAGCTCAGATAGCTCTGGAAACACCATATATTTT. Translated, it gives CASSDSSGNTIYF.

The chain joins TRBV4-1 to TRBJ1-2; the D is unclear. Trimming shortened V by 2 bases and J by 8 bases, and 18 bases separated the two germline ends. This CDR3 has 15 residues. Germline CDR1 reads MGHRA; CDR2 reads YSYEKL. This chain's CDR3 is CASSQPLLVGGGYTF. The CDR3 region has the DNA TGCGCCAGCAGCCAACCCTTACTTGTCGGCGGAGGCTACACCTTC.

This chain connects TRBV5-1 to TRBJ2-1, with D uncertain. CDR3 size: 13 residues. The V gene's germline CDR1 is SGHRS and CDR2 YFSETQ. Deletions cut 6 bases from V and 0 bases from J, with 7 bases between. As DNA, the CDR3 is TGCGCCAGCACCCTAAGCTCCTACAATGAGCAGTTCTTC. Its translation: CASTLSSYNEQFF.

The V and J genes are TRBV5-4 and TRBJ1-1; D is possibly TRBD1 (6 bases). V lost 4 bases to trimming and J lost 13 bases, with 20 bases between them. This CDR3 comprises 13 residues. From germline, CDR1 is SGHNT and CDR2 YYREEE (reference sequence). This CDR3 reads CASSIGRQVGGFF. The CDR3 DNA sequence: TGTGCCAGCAGCATAGGTCGACAGGTTGGGGGTTTCTTT.

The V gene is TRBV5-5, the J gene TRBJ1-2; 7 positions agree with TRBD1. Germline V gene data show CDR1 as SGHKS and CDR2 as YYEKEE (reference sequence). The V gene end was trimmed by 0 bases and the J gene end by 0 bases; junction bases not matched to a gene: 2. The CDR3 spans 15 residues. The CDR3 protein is CASSLAGTANYGYTF. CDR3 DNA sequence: TGTGCCAGCAGCTTGGCCGGGACAGCTAACTATGGCTACACCTTC.

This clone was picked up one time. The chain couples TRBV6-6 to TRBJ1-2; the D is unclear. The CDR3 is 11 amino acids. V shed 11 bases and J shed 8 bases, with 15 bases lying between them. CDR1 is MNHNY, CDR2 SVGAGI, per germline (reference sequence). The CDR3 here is CASVFRLGYTF. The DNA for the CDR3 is TGTGCCTCAGTATTCCGCTTAGGCTACACCTTC.

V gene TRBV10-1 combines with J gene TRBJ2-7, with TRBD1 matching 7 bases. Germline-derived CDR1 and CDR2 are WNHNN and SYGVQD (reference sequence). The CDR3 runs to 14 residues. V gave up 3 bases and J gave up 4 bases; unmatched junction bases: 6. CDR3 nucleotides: TGCGCCAGCAGTGACAACAGGGGCCCATACGAGCAGTACTTC. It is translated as CASSDNRGPYEQYF.

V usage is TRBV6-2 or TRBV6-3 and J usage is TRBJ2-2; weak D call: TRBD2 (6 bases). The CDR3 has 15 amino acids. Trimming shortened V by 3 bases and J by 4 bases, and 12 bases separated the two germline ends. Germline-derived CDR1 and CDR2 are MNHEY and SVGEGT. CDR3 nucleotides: TGTGCCAGCAGTTATTTCGGACTAACCACCGGGGAGCTGTTTTTT. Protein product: CASSYFGLTTGELFF.

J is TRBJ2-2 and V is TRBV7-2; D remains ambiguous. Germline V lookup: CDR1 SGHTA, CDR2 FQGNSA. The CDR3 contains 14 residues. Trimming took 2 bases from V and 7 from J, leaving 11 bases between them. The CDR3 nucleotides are TGTGCCAGCAGCTTACCCTATTACCTCGGGGAGCTGTTTTTT. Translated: CASSLPYYLGELFF.

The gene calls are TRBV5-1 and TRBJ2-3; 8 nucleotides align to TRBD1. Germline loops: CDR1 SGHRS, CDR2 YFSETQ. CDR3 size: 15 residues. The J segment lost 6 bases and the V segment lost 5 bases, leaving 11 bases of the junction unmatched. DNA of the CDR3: TGCGCCAGCAGAAATCCCGGGACAGGTTCGGATACGCAGTATTTT. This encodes CASRNPGTGSDTQYF.

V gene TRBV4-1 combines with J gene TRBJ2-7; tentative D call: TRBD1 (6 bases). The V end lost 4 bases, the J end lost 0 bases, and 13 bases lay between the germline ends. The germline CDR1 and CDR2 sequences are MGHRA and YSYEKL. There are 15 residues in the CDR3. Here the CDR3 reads CASSRTRGTSYEQYF. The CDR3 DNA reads TGCGCCAGCAGCCGAACTAGGGGGACCTCCTACGAGCAGTACTTC.

CDR3 sequence: CASSERWTGLYNEQFF. The CDR3 region has the DNA TGTGCCAGCAGTGAACGCTGGACAGGGTTGTACAATGAGCAGTTCTTC. The V call is TRBV2, the J call TRBJ2-1, with TRBD1 identical over 8 bases. Trimming at V came to 2 bases and at J to 4 bases, leaving 7 bases not matched to a gene. Germline-derived CDR1 and CDR2 are SNHLY and FYNNEI. The CDR3 has 16 residues.